The present T cell receptor beta chain was sequenced within a study of PD-1 blockade in mismatch repair-deficient tumors (dated by TCRdb to 2016 to 2017). About the investigation overall: Between September 2013 and September 2016, the trial enrolled 86 consecutive patients with approximately 11 mismatch repair-deficient cancer types, every one of whom had been previously treated and was progressing. Tumor-associated T cell clones were tracked in the peripheral blood of patients responding to PD-1 blockade by deep sequencing of TCR CDR3 regions. Overall results and qualifications from the work: After pembrolizumab, tumor-resident clones, which were often undetectable in blood before treatment, expanded rapidly and then contracted, generally ahead of radiologic responses.

The CDR3 runs 15 residues from the cysteine to the phenylalanine. The sequence is cut down to CDR3 DNA, 45 bases in frame from base 1. The germline V gene yields MGHRA for CDR1 and YSYEKL for CDR2. For every enrolled patient, mismatch repair deficiency was confirmed by either polymerase chain reaction or immunohistochemistry. A few patients who responded to pembrolizumab therapy underwent TCR sequencing. The phase II trial prospectively tested pembrolizumab PD-1 blockade in advanced mismatch repair-deficient cancers regardless of tissue of origin. Peripheral blood T cell samples were collected serially, before PD-1 blockade began and at several time points afterward. Blood sampling times were reported as weeks after the first pembrolizumab dose. Libraries came from the immunoSEQ multiplex PCR assay. The source is immuneACCESS, and TCRdb retained only in-frame sequences with V and J called. Part of the clones is not carried over; for the studies checked, unresolved V genes explain less than half of this, and the remainder is unexplained. Here the sample has about 130,000 clones; around nine tenths occur a single time. The ten biggest clones cover over 9.5% of the sample.

As concerns this clone: Its binding antigen is unknown. Germline is not matched at one junction end, which may reflect a read error.

The chain is encoded by TRBV4-1 joined to TRBJ2-5; the D match is possibly TRBD1 or TRBD2, with 5 bases aligned in each. The sequence was obtained from an adult with mismatch repair-deficient cancer. Sequencing was performed on peripheral blood, taken roughly 67 weeks after starting pembrolizumab. The bases are TGCGCCAGCAGCCAAGAGGCCTGGGACCAGGAGACCCAGTACTTC. Its protein product is CASSQEAWDQETQYF.